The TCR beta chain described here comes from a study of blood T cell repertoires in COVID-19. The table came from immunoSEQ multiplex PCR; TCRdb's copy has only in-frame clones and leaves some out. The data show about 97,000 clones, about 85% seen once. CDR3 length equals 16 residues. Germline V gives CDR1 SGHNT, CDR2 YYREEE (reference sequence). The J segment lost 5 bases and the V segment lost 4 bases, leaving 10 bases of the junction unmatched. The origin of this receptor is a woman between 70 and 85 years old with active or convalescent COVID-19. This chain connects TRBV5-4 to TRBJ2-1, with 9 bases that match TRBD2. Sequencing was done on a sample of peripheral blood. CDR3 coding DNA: TGTGCCAGCAGCCTACGCCTAGCGGGATCTGACAATGAGCAGTTCTTC. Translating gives CASSLRLAGSDNEQFF.